This TCR beta chain was sequenced for a study of Graves' ophthalmopathy and Graves' hyperthyroidism. This clonotype showed up many times. Its antigen is not identified. Without the conserved terminal phenylalanine or tryptophan, this CDR3 likely stems from a read error. What supplied the PBMCs was approximately 10 ml of fresh peripheral blood. Findings and caveats of the study: This model predicted ophthalmopathy progression (sensitivity about 67%, specificity 72.22%).

Germline CDR1 and CDR2: MDHEN and SYDVKM. V lost 2 bases, J lost 1 base, and 11 bases lay in between. The CDR3 covers 15 residues. Scientists amplified the TCR beta CDR3 regions from RNA transcripts. Investigators did first-round RT-PCR with HTBI primers, then second-round multiplex PCR. TCRdb used MiXCR to reprocess the multiplex PCR reads, holding one entry per CDR3 protein. This sample has about 220,000 distinct CDR3 sequences, with 20% to 25% found just once. This TCR was sampled from a woman between 50 and 59 years old with Graves' ophthalmopathy. The V and J genes are TRBV28 and TRBJ1-2; D possibly corresponds to TRBD1 (5 bases). Sequencing input: peripheral blood. CDR3 residues: CASSLAGAGNYGYTL. CDR3 DNA: TGTGCCAGCAGTTTAGCCGGGGCGGGTAACTATGGCTACACCCTC.